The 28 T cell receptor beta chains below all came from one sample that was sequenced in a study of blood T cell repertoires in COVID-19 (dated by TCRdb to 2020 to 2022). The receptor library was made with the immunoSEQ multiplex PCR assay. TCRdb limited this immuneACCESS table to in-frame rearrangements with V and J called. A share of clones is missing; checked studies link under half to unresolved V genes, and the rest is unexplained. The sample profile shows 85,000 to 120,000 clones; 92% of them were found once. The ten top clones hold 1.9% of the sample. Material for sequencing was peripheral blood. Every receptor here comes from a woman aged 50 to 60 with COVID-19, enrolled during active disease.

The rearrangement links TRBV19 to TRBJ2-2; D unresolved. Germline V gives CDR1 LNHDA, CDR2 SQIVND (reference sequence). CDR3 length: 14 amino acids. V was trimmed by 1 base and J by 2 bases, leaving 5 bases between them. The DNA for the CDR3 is TGTGCCAGTAGTATAGCAGATAACACCGGGGAGCTGTTTTTT. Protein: CASSIADNTGELFF.

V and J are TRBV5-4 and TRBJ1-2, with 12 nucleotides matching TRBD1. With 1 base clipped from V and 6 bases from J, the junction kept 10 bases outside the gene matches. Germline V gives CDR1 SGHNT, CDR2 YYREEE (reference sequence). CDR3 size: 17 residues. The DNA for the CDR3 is TGTGCCAGCAGCTTGTGGGGACAGGGGGCTAGTTTGGATGGCTACACCTTC. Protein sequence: CASSLWGQGASLDGYTF.

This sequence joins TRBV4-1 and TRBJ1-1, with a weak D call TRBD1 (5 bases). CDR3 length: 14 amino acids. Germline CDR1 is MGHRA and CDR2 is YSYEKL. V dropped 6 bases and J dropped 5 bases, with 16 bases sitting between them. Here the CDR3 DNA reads TGCGCCAGCAGGACTGGACCGACAGAGACTGAAGCTTTCTTT. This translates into CASRTGPTETEAFF.

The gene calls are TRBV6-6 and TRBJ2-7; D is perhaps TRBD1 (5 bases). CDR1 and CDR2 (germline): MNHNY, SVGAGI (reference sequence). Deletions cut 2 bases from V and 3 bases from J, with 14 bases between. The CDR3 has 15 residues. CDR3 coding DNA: TGTGCCAGCAGTTACAGGACATCAGGGAACTACGAGCAGTACGTC. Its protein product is CASSYRTSGNYEQYV.

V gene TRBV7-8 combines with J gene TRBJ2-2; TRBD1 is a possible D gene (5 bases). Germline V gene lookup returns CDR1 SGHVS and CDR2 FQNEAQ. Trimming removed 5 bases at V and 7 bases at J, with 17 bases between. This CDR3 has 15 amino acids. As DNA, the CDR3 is TGTGCCAGCAGCACCAGGGTACCGTCACACGGGGAGCTGTTTTTT. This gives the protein CASSTRVPSHGELFF.

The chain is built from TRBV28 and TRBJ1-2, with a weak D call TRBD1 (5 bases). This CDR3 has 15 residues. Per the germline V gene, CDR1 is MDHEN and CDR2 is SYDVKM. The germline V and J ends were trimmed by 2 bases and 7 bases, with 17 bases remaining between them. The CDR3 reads CASSLTATRRGGYTF. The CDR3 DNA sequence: TGTGCCAGCAGTTTAACAGCCACGCGAAGGGGTGGCTACACCTTC.

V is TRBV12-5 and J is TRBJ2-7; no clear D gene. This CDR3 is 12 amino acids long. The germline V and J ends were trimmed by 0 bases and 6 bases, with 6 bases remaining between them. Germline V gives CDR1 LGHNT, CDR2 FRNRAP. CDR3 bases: TGTGCTAGTGGTTTGGTACCGGGCGAGCAGTACTTC. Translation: CASGLVPGEQYF.

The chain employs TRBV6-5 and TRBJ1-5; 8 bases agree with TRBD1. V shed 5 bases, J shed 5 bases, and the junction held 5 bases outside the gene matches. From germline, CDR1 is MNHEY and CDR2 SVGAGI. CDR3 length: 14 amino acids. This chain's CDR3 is CASSPDRADQPQHF. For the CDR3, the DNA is TGTGCCAGCAGTCCGGACAGGGCTGATCAGCCCCAGCATTTT.

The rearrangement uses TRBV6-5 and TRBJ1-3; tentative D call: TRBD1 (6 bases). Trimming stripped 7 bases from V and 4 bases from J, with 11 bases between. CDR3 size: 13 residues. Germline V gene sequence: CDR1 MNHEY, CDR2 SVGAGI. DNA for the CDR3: TGTGCCAGCACCCCGGGGGGCGGAAACACCATATATTTT. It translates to CASTPGGGNTIYF.

Here the CDR3 reads CASSPTVAKNIQYF. The CDR3 DNA sequence: TGTGCCAGCAGTCCGACAGTAGCCAAAAACATTCAGTACTTC. This chain joins TRBV27 and TRBJ2-4; perhaps TRBD1 as D (5 bases). Per germline, CDR1 MNHEY and CDR2 SMNVEV (reference sequence). The ends were cut back, 5 bases at V and 0 bases at J, with 8 bases in the middle. This CDR3 is built from 14 residues.

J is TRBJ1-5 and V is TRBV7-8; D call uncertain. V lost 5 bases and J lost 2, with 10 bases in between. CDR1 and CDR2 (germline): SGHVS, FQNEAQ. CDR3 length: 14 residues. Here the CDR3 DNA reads TGTGCCAGCAGCCCTCTGAGGGGCAATCAGCCCCAGCATTTT. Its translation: CASSPLRGNQPQHF.

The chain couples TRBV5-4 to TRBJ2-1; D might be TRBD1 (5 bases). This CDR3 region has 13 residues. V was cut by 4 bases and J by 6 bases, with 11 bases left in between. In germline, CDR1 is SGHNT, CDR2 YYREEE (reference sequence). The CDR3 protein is CASSPRGFNEQFF. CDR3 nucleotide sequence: TGTGCCAGCAGCCCTAGGGGATTCAATGAGCAGTTCTTC.

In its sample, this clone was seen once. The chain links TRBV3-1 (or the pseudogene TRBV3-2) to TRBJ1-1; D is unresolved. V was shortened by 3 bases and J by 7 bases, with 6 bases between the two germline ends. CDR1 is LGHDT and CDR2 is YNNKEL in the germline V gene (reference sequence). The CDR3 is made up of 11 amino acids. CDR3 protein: CASSQGSEAFF. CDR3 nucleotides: TGTGCCAGCAGCCAGGGGAGTGAAGCTTTCTTT.

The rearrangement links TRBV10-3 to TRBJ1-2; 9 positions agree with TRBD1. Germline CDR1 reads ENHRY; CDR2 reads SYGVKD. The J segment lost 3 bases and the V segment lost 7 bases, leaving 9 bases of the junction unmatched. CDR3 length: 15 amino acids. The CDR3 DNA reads TGTGCCATCATGGATTTGACAGGGGGAGACTATGGCTACACCTTC. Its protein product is CAIMDLTGGDYGYTF.

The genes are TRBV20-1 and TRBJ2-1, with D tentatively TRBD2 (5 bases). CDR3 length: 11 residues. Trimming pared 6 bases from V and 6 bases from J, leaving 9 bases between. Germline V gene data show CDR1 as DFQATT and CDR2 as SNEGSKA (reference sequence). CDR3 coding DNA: TGCAGTGCCCCAGCGGTCAATGAGCAGTTCTTC. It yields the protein CSAPAVNEQFF.

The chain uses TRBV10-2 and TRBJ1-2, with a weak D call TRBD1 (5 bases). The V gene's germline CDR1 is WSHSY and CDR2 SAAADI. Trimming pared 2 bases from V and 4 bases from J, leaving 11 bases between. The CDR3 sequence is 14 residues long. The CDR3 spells CASSEPGSSYGYTF. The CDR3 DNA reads TGCGCCAGCAGTGAGCCAGGGTCGTCCTATGGCTACACCTTC.

CDR3 protein: CASSVWSENTEAFF. CDR3 nucleotide sequence: TGTGCCAGCAGCGTATGGTCAGAGAACACTGAAGCTTTCTTT. The chain combines TRBV9 with TRBJ1-1, with no clear D. Germline CDR1 is SGDLS and CDR2 is YYNGEE. This CDR3 spans 14 amino acids. V lost 1 base, J lost 1 base, and 8 bases lay in between.

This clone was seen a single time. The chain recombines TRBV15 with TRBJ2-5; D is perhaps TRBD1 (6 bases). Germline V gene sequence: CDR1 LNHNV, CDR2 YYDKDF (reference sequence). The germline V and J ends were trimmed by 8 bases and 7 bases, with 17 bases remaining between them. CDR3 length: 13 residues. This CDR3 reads CATFGTQTGTQYF. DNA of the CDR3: TGTGCCACCTTCGGGACCCAGACAGGGACCCAGTACTTC.

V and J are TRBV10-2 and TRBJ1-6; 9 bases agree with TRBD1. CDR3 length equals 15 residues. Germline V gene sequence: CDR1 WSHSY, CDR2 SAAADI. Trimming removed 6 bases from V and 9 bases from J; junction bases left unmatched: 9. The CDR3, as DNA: TGCGCCAGCAGAGGGACAGGGAGTATCAGTTCACCCCTCCACTTT. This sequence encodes CASRGTGSISSPLHF.

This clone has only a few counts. The CDR3 bases are TGTGCCAGCAGCCCCGGACAGCTGTTAGGCTACACCTTC. This sequence encodes CASSPGQLLGYTF. J is TRBJ1-2 and V is TRBV3-1 (or the pseudogene TRBV3-2); tentative D call: TRBD1 (6 bases). The CDR3 loop spans 13 amino acids. Germline V gene data show CDR1 as LGHDT and CDR2 as YNNKEL (reference sequence). V gave up 4 bases and J gave up 8 bases, with 14 bases separating them.

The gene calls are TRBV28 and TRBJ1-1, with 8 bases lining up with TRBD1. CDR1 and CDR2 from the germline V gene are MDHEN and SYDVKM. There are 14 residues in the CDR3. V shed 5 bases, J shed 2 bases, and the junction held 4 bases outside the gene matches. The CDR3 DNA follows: TGTGCCAGCAGTCGACAGGGGCCTAACACTGAAGCTTTCTTT. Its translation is CASSRQGPNTEAFF.

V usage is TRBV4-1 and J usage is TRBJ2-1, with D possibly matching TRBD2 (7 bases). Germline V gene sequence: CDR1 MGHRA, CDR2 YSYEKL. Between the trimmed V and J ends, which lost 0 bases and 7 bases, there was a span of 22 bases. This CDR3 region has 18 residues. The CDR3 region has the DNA TGCGCCAGCAGCCAAGATGCCGATCCGGGGGGCCCGGGGAATGAGCAGTTCTTC. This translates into CASSQDADPGGPGNEQFF.

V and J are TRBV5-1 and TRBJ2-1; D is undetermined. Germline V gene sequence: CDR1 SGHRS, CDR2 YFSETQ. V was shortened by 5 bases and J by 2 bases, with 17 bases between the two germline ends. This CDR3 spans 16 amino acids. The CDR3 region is CASRSPSIAPYNEQFF. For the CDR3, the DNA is TGCGCCAGCAGAAGCCCGAGTATTGCGCCCTACAATGAGCAGTTCTTC.

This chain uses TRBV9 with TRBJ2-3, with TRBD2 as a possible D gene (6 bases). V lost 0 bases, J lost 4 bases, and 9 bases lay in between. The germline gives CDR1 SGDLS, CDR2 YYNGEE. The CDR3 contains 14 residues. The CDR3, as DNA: TGTGCCAGCAGCGTAGGGGGGGACCCAGATACGCAGTATTTT. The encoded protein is CASSVGGDPDTQYF.

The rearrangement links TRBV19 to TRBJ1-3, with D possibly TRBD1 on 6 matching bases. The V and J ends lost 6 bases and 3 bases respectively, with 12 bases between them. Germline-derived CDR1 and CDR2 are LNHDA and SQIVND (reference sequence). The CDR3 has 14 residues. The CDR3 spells CASSLQGSGNTIYF. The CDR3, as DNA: TGTGCCAGTAGCCTACAGGGAAGTGGAAACACCATATATTTT. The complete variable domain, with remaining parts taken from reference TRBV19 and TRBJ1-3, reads DGGITQSPKYLFRKEGQNVTLSCEQNLNHDAMYWYRQDPGQGLRLIYYSQIVNDFQKGDIAEGYSVSREKKESFPLTVTSAQKNPTAFYLCASSLQGSGNTIYFGEGSWLTVV.

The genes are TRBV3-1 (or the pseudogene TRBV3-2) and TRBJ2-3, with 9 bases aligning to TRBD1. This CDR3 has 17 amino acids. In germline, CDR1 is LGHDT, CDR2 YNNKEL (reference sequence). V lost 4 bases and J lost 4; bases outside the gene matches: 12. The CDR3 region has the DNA TGTGCCAGCAGCCTCCCGGGACAGGGAATTCAGCCAGATACGCAGTATTTT. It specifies CASSLPGQGIQPDTQYF.

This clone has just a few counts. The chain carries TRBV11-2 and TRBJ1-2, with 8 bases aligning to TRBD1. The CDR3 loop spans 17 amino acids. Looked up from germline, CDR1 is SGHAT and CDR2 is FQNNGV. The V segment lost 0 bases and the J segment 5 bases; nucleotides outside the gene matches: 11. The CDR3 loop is CASSLDPAGGDSYGYTF. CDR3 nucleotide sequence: TGTGCCAGCAGCTTAGATCCCGCAGGGGGCGATTCTTATGGCTACACCTTC.

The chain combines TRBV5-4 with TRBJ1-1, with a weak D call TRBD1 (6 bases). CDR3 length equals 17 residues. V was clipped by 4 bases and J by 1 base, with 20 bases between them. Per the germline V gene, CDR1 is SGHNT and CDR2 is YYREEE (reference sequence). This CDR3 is CASSPFPRLQGNTEAFF. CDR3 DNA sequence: TGTGCCAGCAGCCCCTTCCCCCGCCTACAGGGGAACACTGAAGCTTTCTTT.